The 23 T cell receptor beta chains below come from one sample, sequenced in a study of T cells in localized non-small cell lung cancer. Measured with immunoSEQ multiplex PCR; TCRdb has only the in-frame clones, and not every one. The sample includes tens of thousands of clones, over 75% seen only once; the top ten take approximately 30%. Sequenced material: peripheral blood, taken before any cancer treatment. These receptors all come from an older male donor with stage I squamous cell lung carcinoma.

V and J are TRBV2 and TRBJ2-2; D is ambiguous. Trimming took off 6 bases at V and 6 bases at J, with 20 bases between the two ends. CDR3 length: 16 amino acids. Germline lookup yields CDR1 SNHLY and CDR2 FYNNEI. Here the CDR3 reads CASSSFPGPRAGELFF. DNA for the CDR3: TGTGCCAGCAGCAGTTTTCCGGGCCCCCGGGCCGGGGAGCTGTTTTTT.

The V call is TRBV2, the J call TRBJ1-5; tentatively, D is TRBD1 (6 bases). The length of the CDR3 is 16 residues. Trimming took 4 bases from V and 1 from J, leaving 14 bases between them. Per the germline V gene, CDR1 is SNHLY and CDR2 is FYNNEI. The CDR3 DNA reads TGTGCCAGCAGTGGCGGGACAACTTGGAGCAATCAGCCCCAGCATTTT. This encodes CASSGGTTWSNQPQHF.

This chain joins TRBV4-1 and TRBJ1-2; D remains ambiguous. The CDR3 spans 14 residues. V was cut by 4 bases and J by 5 bases, with 14 bases left in between. Germline lookup yields CDR1 MGHRA and CDR2 YSYEKL. The CDR3 here is CASSPLGESYGYTF. The CDR3 region has the DNA TGCGCCAGCAGCCCCCTTGGCGAATCTTATGGCTACACCTTC.

This sequence joins TRBV7-2 and TRBJ2-7, with a weak D call TRBD2 (7 bases). Germline-derived CDR1 and CDR2 are SGHTA and FQGNSA. Between the trimmed V and J ends, which lost 5 bases and 6 bases, there was a span of 14 bases. The CDR3 sequence is 13 residues long. This chain's CDR3 is CASSLGGAVEQYF. The CDR3 DNA is TGTGCCAGCAGCCTAGGGGGGGCCGTCGAGCAGTACTTC.

This chain uses TRBV7-8 with TRBJ1-2, with a possible D match to TRBD1 (5 bases). Germline V gives CDR1 SGHVS, CDR2 FQNEAQ. The CDR3 length is 14 residues. V was trimmed by 2 bases and J by 4 bases, leaving 11 bases between them. In DNA, the CDR3 is TGTGCCAGCAGCTTACTAGGGGCATTCTATGGCTACACCTTC. Translating it yields CASSLLGAFYGYTF.

The gene calls are TRBV6-6 and TRBJ2-7; 8 positions agree with TRBD1. Germline V lookup: CDR1 MNHNY, CDR2 SVGAGI (reference sequence). With 2 bases clipped from V and 2 bases from J, the junction kept 8 bases outside the gene matches. This CDR3 contains 16 residues. In DNA form, the CDR3 reads TGTGCCAGCAGTTACCAGGGGCACAGGGGGGCCTACGAGCAGTACTTC. It specifies CASSYQGHRGAYEQYF.

The chain uses TRBV7-9 and TRBJ1-2, with TRBD1 identical over 8 bases. Germline values: CDR1 SEHNR, CDR2 FQNEAQ (reference sequence). V lost 2 bases and J lost 5; bases outside the gene matches: 7. The CDR3 contains 15 residues. CDR3 nucleotide sequence: TGTGCCAGCAGCTTAACAGGGGGGACCCGTTATGGCTACACCTTC. Protein sequence: CASSLTGGTRYGYTF.

The chain employs TRBV25-1 and TRBJ1-2; tentatively, D is TRBD1 (5 bases). Germline CDR1 and CDR2: MGHDK and SYGVNS. The CDR3 is made up of 15 amino acids. Trimming stripped 6 bases from V and 4 bases from J, with 18 bases between. The CDR3 coding sequence is TGTGCCAGCAGGGGGGGAGGACACCTTATCTATGGCTACACCTTC. The encoded protein is CASRGGGHLIYGYTF.

This chain links TRBV19 with TRBJ1-3, with D unclear. In germline, CDR1 is LNHDA, CDR2 SQIVND (reference sequence). Deletions cut 6 bases from V and 1 base from J, with 13 bases between. CDR3 length: 15 amino acids. DNA of the CDR3: TGTGCCAGTAGAAAGGCCACCACTTCTGGAAACACCATATATTTT. It yields the protein CASRKATTSGNTIYF.

There are a few counts of this clone. This chain connects TRBV19 to TRBJ2-7; TRBD1 matches 7 bases. CDR3 length equals 13 residues. Per germline, CDR1 LNHDA and CDR2 SQIVND (reference sequence). The trim removed 5 bases at V and 1 base at J, leaving 2 bases unmatched. The chain's CDR3 is CASSWGQSYEQYF. CDR3 coding DNA: TGTGCCAGTAGTTGGGGACAGTCCTACGAGCAGTACTTC.

The J gene is TRBJ1-5, the V gene TRBV7-2; tentatively, D is TRBD1 (5 bases). Germline CDR1 is SGHTA and CDR2 is FQGNSA. The CDR3 covers 16 residues. V was trimmed by 5 bases and J by 6 bases, leaving 20 bases between them. The CDR3 sequence is CASSPRESNLGQPQHF. The CDR3 DNA reads TGTGCCAGCAGCCCCAGGGAATCAAACCTTGGTCAGCCCCAGCATTTT.

This clone was recorded once. V usage is TRBV6-1 and J usage is TRBJ1-1; D may be TRBD1 (6 bases). V shed 6 bases and J shed 1 base, with 9 bases lying between them. Germline V gives CDR1 MNHNS, CDR2 SASEGT. This CDR3 region has 13 residues. The CDR3 nucleotides read TGTGCCAGCAGAGCGGGACAGAACACTGAAGCTTTCTTT. It yields the protein CASRAGQNTEAFF.

CDR3 sequence: CASSQYGDHYNEQFF. In nucleotides, the CDR3 is TGTGCCAGCAGCCAATACGGGGACCACTACAATGAGCAGTTCTTC. The rearrangement links TRBV14 to TRBJ2-1; D tentatively reads TRBD1 or TRBD2 (5 bases each). The CDR3 is 15 amino acids. V was cut by 2 bases and J by 3 bases, with 11 bases left in between. Germline assignment: CDR1 SGHDN and CDR2 FVKESK.

This rearrangement joins TRBV29-1 to TRBJ2-7; 11 positions agree with TRBD2. Germline V gene lookup returns CDR1 SQVTM and CDR2 ANQGSEA. This CDR3 region has 17 residues. V shed 4 bases and J 5 bases; nucleotides not matched to a gene: 16. CDR3 region: CSVGGGYGTSGSHEQYF. DNA of the CDR3: TGCAGCGTTGGGGGTGGATACGGGACTAGCGGATCTCACGAGCAGTACTTC.

The rearrangement uses TRBV5-6 and TRBJ2-1; maybe TRBD1 (6 bases). This CDR3 region has 12 residues. Trimming stripped 3 bases from V and 10 bases from J, with 11 bases between. The V gene's germline CDR1 is SGHDT and CDR2 YYEEEE. The CDR3 DNA follows: TGTGCCAGCAGCTCTAGGGGGTTGGAGCAGTTCTTC. This gives the protein CASSSRGLEQFF.

V and J are TRBV5-1 and TRBJ2-1, with TRBD2 matching over 10 bases. There are 15 residues in the CDR3. From germline, CDR1 is SGHRS and CDR2 YFSETQ. The V and J ends lost 4 bases and 6 bases, in that order; junction bases with no gene match: 7. CDR3 sequence reads: CASSGTSGNINEQFF. The CDR3, as DNA: TGCGCCAGCAGCGGTACTAGCGGGAATATCAATGAGCAGTTCTTC.

This clone was counted a single time. The chain carries TRBV6-1 and TRBJ2-7; D gene unclear. The V gene's germline CDR1 is MNHNS and CDR2 SASEGT. Deletions cut 6 bases from V and 7 bases from J, with 16 bases between. The CDR3 runs 13 residues. CDR3 nucleotide sequence: TGTGCCAGCAGCCAGAGTTGGGTGAGGGAGCAGTACTTC. Translating it yields CASSQSWVREQYF.

The gene calls are TRBV6-5 and TRBJ1-4, with a possible D match to TRBD1 (5 bases). Germline CDR1 MNHEY, CDR2 SVGAGI. V was clipped by 4 bases and J by 7 bases, with 19 bases between them. This CDR3 contains 16 residues. This chain's CDR3 is CASSSPSGLRGEKLFF. In nucleotides, the CDR3 is TGTGCCAGCAGTTCCCCCTCAGGGCTTAGGGGTGAAAAACTGTTTTTT.

The J gene is TRBJ1-6, the V gene TRBV6-6; D not certain. Germline V gene data show CDR1 as MNHNY and CDR2 as SVGAGI (reference sequence). V was trimmed by 6 bases and J by 6 bases, leaving 9 bases between them. The CDR3 contains 13 residues. This CDR3 reads CASRGLTNSPLHF. CDR3 coding DNA: TGTGCCAGCAGAGGCCTAACTAATTCACCCCTCCACTTT.

DNA of the CDR3: TGTGCCAGCAGCCAGAAGACAGGGCCTTACGAGCAGTACTTC. It translates to CASSQKTGPYEQYF. The chain recombines TRBV4-2 with TRBJ2-7; 7 bases agree with TRBD1. The CDR3 has 14 residues. Looked up from germline, CDR1 is LGHNA and CDR2 is YNFKEQ. Unmatched junction bases numbered 6, after V lost 3 bases and J lost 4 bases.

The rearrangement uses TRBV19 and TRBJ1-2; D might be TRBD1 (5 bases). Trimming shortened V by 5 bases and J by 10 bases, and 23 bases separated the two germline ends. Germline assignment: CDR1 LNHDA and CDR2 SQIVND (reference sequence). CDR3 length equals 15 residues. CDR3 sequence reads: CASSLTGKLSAHYTF. The CDR3 DNA is TGTGCCAGTAGTTTAACAGGCAAACTATCGGCCCACTACACCTTC.

Only a few counts were recorded for this clone. The chain recombines TRBV13 with TRBJ1-2, with D possibly TRBD1 on 6 matching bases. V dropped 4 bases and J dropped 5 bases, with 14 bases sitting between them. This CDR3 region has 14 residues. CDR1 is PRHDT and CDR2 is FYEKMQ in the germline V gene (reference sequence). The CDR3 DNA sequence: TGTGCCAGCAGCTCCGCAGACAGGACATATGGCTACACCTTC. Translated, it gives CASSSADRTYGYTF.

J is TRBJ2-7 and V is TRBV2; D is undetermined. Per the germline V gene, CDR1 is SNHLY and CDR2 is FYNNEI. The CDR3 extends over 15 amino acids. The V and J ends lost 8 bases and 1 base respectively, with 18 bases between them. The CDR3 DNA reads TGTGCCAGCGCTCCCGACACGTTAAGGTCCTACGAGCAGTACTTC. It specifies CASAPDTLRSYEQYF.